This T cell receptor (beta chain) was retrieved from a study of CD8+CD57+ T cells in acquired aplastic anemia. Study summary: Sorted CD4+ and CD8+ cells yielded DNA averaging around 3.2 ug. Study-wide findings and caveats: Patients shared twenty-nine CD8+ CDR3 sequences with controls.

This clonotype was found once. What it recognizes is unknown. Profiling that covered TCR beta VDJ and CDR3 relied on genomic DNA as its template. TCRdb redid the calling of the reads with MiXCR, one entry per CDR3 protein. The sample yields 160,000 or so distinct CDR3 sequences, around 43% seen once. The length of the CDR3 is 12 residues. Between the trimmed V and J ends, which lost 6 bases and 5 bases, there was a span of 13 bases. Looked up from germline, CDR1 is DFQATT and CDR2 is SNEGSKA (reference sequence). By flow cytometry, patients selected for sequencing had shown an expansion of CD8+CD57+ cells.

The sequencing input was sorted CD4+, CD8+, or CD8+CD57+ T cells (not recorded which) from PBMCs. The TCR comes from a human donor with aplastic anemia. The J gene is TRBJ2-5, the V gene TRBV20-1; no firm D call. DNA of the CDR3: TGCAGTGCCCCCCGCCCTGCGGAGACCCAGTACTTC. Its protein is CSAPRPAETQYF.